The source of this TCR beta chain is a study of glioma-infiltrating T cells. This CDR3 region has 15 residues. The junction had 5 bases not matched to a gene; V was cut back by 1 base and J by 7 bases. Germline CDR1 is SGHTA and CDR2 is FQGNSA. The iRepertoire nested amplicon-rescue multiplex PCR amplified TCR alpha and beta CDR3s from RNA. TCRdb reanalysed the multiplex PCR reads using MiXCR and keeps one entry per CDR3 protein. The table has more than 350,000 distinct CDR3 sequences, roughly two fifths seen once. In its sample, this clonotype was seen a few times. The chain carries TRBV7-2 and TRBJ2-1; 9 nucleotides agree with TRBD2. Sequencing was carried out using glioma tissue, nonneoplastic brain tissue, or PBMCs (not recorded which). The clonotype comes from a human donor with low-grade glioma or glioblastoma, undergoing nonglioma brain surgery, or in good health (not recorded which). This chain's CDR3 is CASSLVAGEGNEQFF. CDR3 nucleotide sequence: TGTGCCAGCAGCTTAGTAGCGGGAGAGGGAAATGAGCAGTTCTTC.